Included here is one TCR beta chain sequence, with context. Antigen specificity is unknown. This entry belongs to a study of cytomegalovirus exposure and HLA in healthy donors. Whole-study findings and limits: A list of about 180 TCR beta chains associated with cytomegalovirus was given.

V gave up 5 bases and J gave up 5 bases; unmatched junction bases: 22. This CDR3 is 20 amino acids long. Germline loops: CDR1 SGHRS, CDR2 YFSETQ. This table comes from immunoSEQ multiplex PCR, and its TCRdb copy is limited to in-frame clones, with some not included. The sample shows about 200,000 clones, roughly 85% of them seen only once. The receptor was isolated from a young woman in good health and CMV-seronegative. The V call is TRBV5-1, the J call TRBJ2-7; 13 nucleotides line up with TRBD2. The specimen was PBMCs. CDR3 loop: CASRLGLAGVPGLGEDEQYF. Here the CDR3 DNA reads TGCGCCAGCAGATTAGGACTAGCGGGAGTCCCAGGCTTGGGTGAGGACGAGCAGTACTTC.